This TCR beta chain came from a study of cytomegalovirus exposure and HLA in healthy donors. Findings and caveats of the study: The study designated 164 TCR beta chains cytomegalovirus-associated. According to a later analysis, most TCR beta chains associated with CMV appeared HLA-restricted.

PCR primers comprised 60 Vbeta and 13 Jbeta primers. In the authors' workflow: Approximately 78 million unique TCR beta chains, some 10 million of them shared, were counted by a later analysis. Repertoires were generated with immunoSEQ multiplex PCR, while TCRdb's copy carries only in-frame clones and drops some. V, J and clone size reflect that table, while D and trimming were determined from the DNA. The sample consists of around 120,000 clones, approximately 15% of them appearing once. Germline-derived CDR1 and CDR2 are LNHDA and SQIVND (reference sequence). This CDR3 is built from 15 residues. V was shortened by 3 bases and J by 3 bases, with 11 bases between the two germline ends. For this clone: The antigen is unknown.

The receptor's source is a woman between 18 and 29 years old in good health and CMV-seronegative. V gene TRBV19 combines with J gene TRBJ2-2, with a tentative D call TRBD2 (5 bases). Material: PBMCs. The CDR3 sequence: CASSISTGYTGELFF. As DNA, the CDR3 is TGTGCCAGTAGTATTTCCACGGGGTACACCGGGGAGCTGTTTTTT.